These T cell receptor beta chains were read from a single sample in a study of PD-L1 blockade in urothelial cancer. The protocol was immunoSEQ multiplex PCR, while the TCRdb copy is restricted to in-frame clones and leaves out a portion. The data show about 69,000 clones, roughly 91% seen once. The source was PBMCs, collected around atezolizumab (anti-PD-L1) treatment. The receptors here all came from a man in his fifties or sixties with urothelial cancer. CDR3s include the opening cysteine and the closing phenylalanine or tryptophan. Each record gives: V gene, clone size, J gene, D gene, CDR3 length, CDR3 protein, CDR3 DNA. D genes are given only for firm matches. Clone size is stated in some rows and not others, as once, few, many or a class when expanded.

>TRBV6-5|.|TRBJ2-3|.|12
CASIDLLGEQYF
TGTGCCAGCATCGATCTCTTGGGCGAGCAGTATTTT
>TRBV6-1|few|TRBJ2-3|TRBD2|16
CASSDTGRGGPDTQYF
TGTGCCAGCAGTGACACAGGGCGGGGGGGCCCAGATACGCAGTATTTT
>TRBV5-6|.|TRBJ2-7|TRBD2|12
CASSPGGGEQYF
TGTGCCAGCAGCCCTGGGGGAGGGGAGCAGTACTTC
>TRBV29-1|.|TRBJ2-3|.|10
CSVSWDTQYF
TGCAGCGTGAGTTGGGATACGCAGTATTTT
>TRBV5-1|once|TRBJ2-5|.|15
CASRDLSGSQETQYF
TGCGCCAGCAGGGACTTATCCGGGTCACAAGAGACCCAGTACTTC
>TRBV29-1|.|TRBJ1-1|TRBD1|10
CSVGDREAFF
TGCAGCGTTGGGGACAGGGAAGCTTTCTTT
>TRBV2|.|TRBJ1-1|.|14
CASRQAAVNTEAFF
TGTGCCAGCAGACAGGCCGCAGTGAACACTGAAGCTTTCTTT
>TRBV7-7|.|TRBJ1-1|.|13
CASSPRLATEAFF
TGTGCCAGCAGCCCGAGGTTAGCCACTGAAGCTTTCTTT
>TRBV5-1|.|TRBJ2-5|.|16
CASSPGQGTGGETQYF
TGCGCCAGCAGCCCGGGGCAGGGGACGGGTGGAGAGACCCAGTACTTC
>TRBV7-3|.|TRBJ1-1|.|16
CASSLRGEGVNAEAFF
TGTGCCAGCAGCTTAAGAGGGGAGGGAGTAAACGCTGAAGCTTTCTTT
>TRBV10-3|.|TRBJ2-1|TRBD1|14
CAMRGEGGRNEQFF
TGTGCCATGAGAGGCGAAGGGGGCAGAAATGAGCAGTTCTTC
>TRBV10-3|few|TRBJ1-2|TRBD1|13
CALRTGGNYGYTF
TGTGCCCTTAGGACAGGGGGTAACTATGGCTACACCTTC
>TRBV5-4|.|TRBJ2-2|.|12
CASRRDTGELFF
TGTGCCAGCCGGAGGGACACCGGGGAGCTGTTTTTT
>TRBV11-2|.|TRBJ2-7|TRBD2|13
CASSLDMGGEQYF
TGTGCCAGCAGCTTAGATATGGGAGGGGAGCAGTACTTC
>TRBV11-3|.|TRBJ2-2|TRBD2|16
CASSPGTSGNTGELFF
TGTGCCAGCAGCCCGGGGACTAGCGGGAACACCGGGGAGCTGTTTTTT
>TRBV4-3|.|TRBJ2-4|TRBD1|15
CASSQAARGTAIQYF
TGCGCCAGCAGCCAAGCAGCCAGGGGGACCGCCATTCAGTACTTC
>TRBV2|.|TRBJ1-2|.|13
CASSGQSNYGYTF
TGTGCCAGCAGCGGACAGAGTAACTATGGCTACACCTTC
>TRBV6-5|few|TRBJ1-3|TRBD1|13
CASRGTGKNTIYF
TGTGCCAGCAGAGGGACAGGGAAAAACACCATATATTTT
>TRBV6-5|.|TRBJ1-2|TRBD1|14
CASSYDTGAGGYTF
TGTGCCAGCAGTTACGATACAGGGGCTGGTGGCTACACCTTC
>TRBV25-1|.|TRBJ1-2|.|15
CASSETTRSNYGYTF
TGTGCCAGCAGTGAAACAACCAGATCTAACTATGGCTACACCTTC
>TRBV7-2|.|TRBJ2-7|TRBD1|14
CASSLGTGVYEQYF
TGTGCCAGCAGCTTAGGGACAGGGGTTTACGAGCAGTACTTC
>TRBV5-1|.|TRBJ2-7|TRBD1|16
CASSLSPGQASYEQYF
TGCGCCAGCAGCCTCTCTCCGGGACAGGCGTCCTACGAGCAGTACTTC
>TRBV4-2|.|TRBJ2-5|.|15
CASSQDVWGGETQYF
TGTGCCAGCAGCCAAGATGTTTGGGGCGGAGAGACCCAGTACTTC